The text below deals with one TCR beta chain. This sample is part of a study of blood T cell repertoires in COVID-19. Background on the study: Sample material is recorded as cDNA or gDNA derived from T cells, B-cell-depleted T cells, or PBMCs.

Per the original methods: By means of reference gene primer amplification, nucleated cell counts were estimated. Some clones are missing from TCRdb's copy, which holds only in-frame ones; the method was immunoSEQ multiplex PCR. V, J and clone size are those of that table, while D and trimming were read from the DNA. Here the sample spans about 260,000 clones, roughly 86% being singletons. Followed over time, Seattle patients had been enrolled while infection was active. The germline CDR1 and CDR2 sequences are MNHEY and SMNVEV (reference sequence). Trimming shortened V by 2 bases and J by 4 bases, and 11 bases separated the two germline ends. The length of the CDR3 is 14 residues.

This chain uses TRBV27 with TRBJ2-5, with D maybe TRBD1 (5 bases). This clonotype originated in a woman aged 25 to 39 with COVID-19, enrolled during active disease. The sequencing input was peripheral blood. The CDR3 DNA sequence: TGTGCCAGCAGTTTAGGGCCTGGGGCAGAGACCCAGTACTTC. This codes for CASSLGPGAETQYF.